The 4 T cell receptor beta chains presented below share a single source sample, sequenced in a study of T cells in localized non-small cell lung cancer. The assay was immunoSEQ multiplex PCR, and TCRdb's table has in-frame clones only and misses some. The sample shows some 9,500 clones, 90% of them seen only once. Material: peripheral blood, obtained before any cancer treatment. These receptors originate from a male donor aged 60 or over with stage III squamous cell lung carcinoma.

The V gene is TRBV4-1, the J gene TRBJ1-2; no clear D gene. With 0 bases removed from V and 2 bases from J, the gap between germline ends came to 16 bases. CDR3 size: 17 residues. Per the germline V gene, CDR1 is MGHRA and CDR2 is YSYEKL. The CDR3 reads CASSQDGTPDWNYGYTF. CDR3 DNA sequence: TGCGCCAGCAGCCAAGATGGAACCCCCGATTGGAACTATGGCTACACCTTC.

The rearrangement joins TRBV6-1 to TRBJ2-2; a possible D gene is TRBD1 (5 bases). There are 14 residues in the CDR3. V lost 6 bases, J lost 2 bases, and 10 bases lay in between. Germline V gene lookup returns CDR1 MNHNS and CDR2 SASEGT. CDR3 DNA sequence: TGTGCCAGCAGGACAGTAGTTAACACCGGGGAGCTGTTTTTT. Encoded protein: CASRTVVNTGELFF.

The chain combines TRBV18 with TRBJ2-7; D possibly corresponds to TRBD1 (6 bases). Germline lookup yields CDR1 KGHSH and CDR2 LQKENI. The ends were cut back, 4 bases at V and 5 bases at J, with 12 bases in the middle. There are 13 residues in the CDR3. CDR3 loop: CASSRKQGHEQYF. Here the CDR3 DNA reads TGTGCCAGCTCACGAAAACAGGGCCACGAGCAGTACTTC.

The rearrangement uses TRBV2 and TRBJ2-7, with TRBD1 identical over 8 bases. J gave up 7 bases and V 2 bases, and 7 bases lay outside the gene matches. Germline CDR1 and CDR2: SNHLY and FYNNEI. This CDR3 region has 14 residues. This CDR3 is CASSESGTGGEQYF. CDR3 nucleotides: TGTGCCAGCAGTGAATCGGGAACAGGGGGTGAGCAGTACTTC.